This TCR beta chain was documented in a study of blood T cell repertoires in COVID-19. This table comes from immunoSEQ multiplex PCR, and its TCRdb copy is limited to in-frame clones, with some not included. The sample shows approximately 140,000 clones, 84% of them seen only once. Germline V gene lookup returns CDR1 MDHEN and CDR2 SYDVKM. The CDR3 totals 14 residues. The germline V and J ends were trimmed by 4 bases and 3 bases, with 10 bases remaining between them. The TCR sequence derives from a man between 35 and 55 years old with acute COVID-19. This rearrangement joins TRBV28 to TRBJ1-5; the D gene is possibly TRBD1 (5 bases). The sequenced sample was PBMCs or T cells enriched from blood (not recorded which). CDR3 sequence reads: CASSSPGDNQPQHF. The CDR3 DNA reads TGTGCCAGCAGTTCTCCGGGGGACAATCAGCCCCAGCATTTT.